Listed below are T cell receptor beta chains from one sample, sequenced in a study of regulatory T cells in long-lasting Graves disease. TCRdb recomputed calls from the multiplex PCR reads with MiXCR, one row per CDR3 protein. The data show around 450,000 distinct CDR3 sequences, with around 14% seen just once and over 15% held by the top ten. This sample also belongs to another study, concerning T cells in Graves' hyperthyroidism and ophthalmopathy.

The sequences come from peripheral blood mononuclear cells (PBMCs), collected at new diagnosis, from a patient treated with antithyroid drugs. These receptors originate from a woman under 40 with Graves disease. Both conserved end residues are part of each CDR3. Each record gives: V gene, J gene, D gene, clone size, CDR3 DNA, CDR3 protein. The D gene is left open where the match is weak. Some rows have no size entry. The others give once, few or many, or a class for an expanded clone.

v_gene: TRBV20-1
j_gene: TRBJ1-5
d_gene: NA
abundance: few
CDR3nt: TGCAGTGCTAGAGATCTTTCGGACGCTACCCAGCATTTT
CDR3aa: CSARDLSDATQHF

v_gene: TRBV6-1
j_gene: TRBJ1-1
d_gene: NA
abundance: many
CDR3nt: TGTGCCAGCAAGGCCGGATCCATGAACACTGAAGCTTTCTTT
CDR3aa: CASKAGSMNTEAFF

v_gene: TRBV7-2
j_gene: TRBJ2-1
d_gene: NA
abundance: few
CDR3nt: TGTGCTGCCCTACTAGCAGGGCAGTTCTTC
CDR3aa: CAALLAGQFF

v_gene: TRBV5-5
j_gene: TRBJ2-7
d_gene: NA
abundance: NA
CDR3nt: TGTGCCAGCAGCTGGGCCCCGGGGTCTCTAACCTACGAGCAGTACTTC
CDR3aa: CASSWAPGSLTYEQYF

v_gene: TRBV18
j_gene: TRBJ2-5
d_gene: NA
abundance: many
CDR3nt: TGTGCCAGCTCACCACTCTCCAGTCAAGAGACCCAGTACTTC
CDR3aa: CASSPLSSQETQYF

v_gene: TRBV12-3/TRBV12-4
j_gene: TRBJ2-1
d_gene: TRBD2
abundance: few
CDR3nt: TGTGCCAGCAGCCCCCCCCGGAGTAGCGGGACTAATGAGCAGTTCTTC
CDR3aa: CASSPPRSSGTNEQFF

v_gene: TRBV20-1
j_gene: TRBJ1-3
d_gene: NA
abundance: few
CDR3nt: TGCAGTGCTAGACCCGTCTCTGGAAACACCATATATTTT
CDR3aa: CSARPVSGNTIYF

v_gene: TRBV5-1
j_gene: TRBJ2-1
d_gene: NA
abundance: NA
CDR3nt: TGCGCCAGCAGCTCTGGACAGATCTCCTACAATGAGCAGTTCTTC
CDR3aa: CASSSGQISYNEQFF

v_gene: TRBV20-1
j_gene: TRBJ1-1
d_gene: NA
abundance: many
CDR3nt: TGCAGTGCTAGAGTTGGGGGGAGTAGCACTGAAGCTTTCTTT
CDR3aa: CSARVGGSSTEAFF

v_gene: TRBV7-9
j_gene: TRBJ1-1
d_gene: NA
abundance: NA
CDR3nt: TGTGCCAGCAGCTTTATGGGCGCGACTGAAGCTTTCTTT
CDR3aa: CASSFMGATEAFF

v_gene: TRBV3-1
j_gene: TRBJ2-7
d_gene: TRBD2
abundance: NA
CDR3nt: TGTGCCAGCAGCCTTGGGACTAGCGGGGTAGGGGTCGAGCAGTACTTC
CDR3aa: CASSLGTSGVGVEQYF

v_gene: TRBV28
j_gene: TRBJ1-1
d_gene: NA
abundance: many
CDR3nt: TGTGCCTCCATATCAGGCAGATTCGAAGCTTTCTTT
CDR3aa: CASISGRFEAFF

v_gene: TRBV5-6
j_gene: TRBJ2-7
d_gene: TRBD2
abundance: many
CDR3nt: TGTGCCAGCAGCATAGGACTAGCGGGGTCCTACGAGCAGTACTTC
CDR3aa: CASSIGLAGSYEQYF

v_gene: TRBV6-4
j_gene: TRBJ2-7
d_gene: TRBD1
abundance: many
CDR3nt: TGTGCCAGCAGAGGGGACAGCTCCTACGAGCAGTACTTC
CDR3aa: CASRGDSSYEQYF